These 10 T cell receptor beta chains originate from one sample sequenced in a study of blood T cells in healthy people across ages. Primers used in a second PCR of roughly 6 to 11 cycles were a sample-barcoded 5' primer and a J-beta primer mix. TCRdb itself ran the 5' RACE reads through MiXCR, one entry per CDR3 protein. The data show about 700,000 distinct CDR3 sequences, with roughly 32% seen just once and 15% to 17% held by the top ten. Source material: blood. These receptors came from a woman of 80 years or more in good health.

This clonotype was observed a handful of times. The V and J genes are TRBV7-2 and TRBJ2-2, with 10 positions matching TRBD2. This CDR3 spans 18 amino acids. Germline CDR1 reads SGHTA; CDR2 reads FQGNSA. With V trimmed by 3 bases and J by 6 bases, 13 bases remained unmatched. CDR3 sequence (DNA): TGTGCCAGCAGCTTCCGTGCCACTAGCGGGGAATGGTCCGGGGAGCTGTTTTTT. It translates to CASSFRATSGEWSGELFF.

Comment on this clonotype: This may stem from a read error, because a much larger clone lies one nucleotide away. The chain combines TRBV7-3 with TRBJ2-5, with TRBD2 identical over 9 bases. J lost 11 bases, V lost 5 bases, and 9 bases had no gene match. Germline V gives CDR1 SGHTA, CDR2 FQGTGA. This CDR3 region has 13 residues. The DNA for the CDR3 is TGTGCCAGCAGCCTAGCGGGGAACAATGAGCAGTACTTC. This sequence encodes CASSLAGNNEQYF. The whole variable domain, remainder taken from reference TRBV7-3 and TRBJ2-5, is GAGVSQTPSNKVTEKGKYVELRCDPISGHTALYWYRQSLGQGPEFLIYFQGTGAADDSGLPNDRFFAVRPEGSVSTLKIQRTERGDSAVYLCASSLAGNNEQYFGPGTRLLVL.

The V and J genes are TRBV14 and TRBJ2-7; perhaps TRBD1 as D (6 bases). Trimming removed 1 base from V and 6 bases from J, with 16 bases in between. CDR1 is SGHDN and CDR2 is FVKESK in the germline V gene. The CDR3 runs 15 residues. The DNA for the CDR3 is TGTGCCAGCAGCCAAGCGGCGGCAGGGGTGGGCGAGCAGTACTTC. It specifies CASSQAAAGVGEQYF.

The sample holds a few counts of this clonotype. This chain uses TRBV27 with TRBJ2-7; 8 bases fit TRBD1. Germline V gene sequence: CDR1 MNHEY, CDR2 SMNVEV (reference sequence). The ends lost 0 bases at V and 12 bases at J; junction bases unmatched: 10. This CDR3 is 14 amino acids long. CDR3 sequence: CASSLSTPRGRMYF. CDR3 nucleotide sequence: TGTGCCAGCAGTTTATCGACTCCCAGGGGGCGTATGTACTTC.

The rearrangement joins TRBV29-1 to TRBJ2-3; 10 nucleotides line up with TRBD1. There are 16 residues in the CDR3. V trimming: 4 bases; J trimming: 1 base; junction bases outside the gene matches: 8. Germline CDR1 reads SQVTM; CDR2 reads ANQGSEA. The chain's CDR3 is CSVAYLDRGRTDTQYF. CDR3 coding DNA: TGCAGCGTTGCATACCTAGACAGGGGGCGCACAGATACGCAGTATTTT.

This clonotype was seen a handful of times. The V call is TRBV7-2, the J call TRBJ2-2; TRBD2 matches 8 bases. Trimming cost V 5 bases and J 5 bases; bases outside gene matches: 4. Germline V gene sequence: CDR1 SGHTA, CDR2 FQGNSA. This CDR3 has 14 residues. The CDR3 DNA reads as TGTGCCAGCAGCCGGGGGGGCTGGACCGGGGAGCTGTTTTTT. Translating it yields CASSRGGWTGELFF.

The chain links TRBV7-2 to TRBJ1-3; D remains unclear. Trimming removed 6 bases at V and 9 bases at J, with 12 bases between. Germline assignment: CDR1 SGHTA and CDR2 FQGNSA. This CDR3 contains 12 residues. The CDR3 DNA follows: TGTGCCAGCAGTCCCGCGGGGTTCACCATATATTTT. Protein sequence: CASSPAGFTIYF.

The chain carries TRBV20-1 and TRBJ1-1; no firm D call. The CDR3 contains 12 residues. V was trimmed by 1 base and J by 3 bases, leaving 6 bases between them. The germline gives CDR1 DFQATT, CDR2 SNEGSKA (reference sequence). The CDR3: CSARVRDTEAFF. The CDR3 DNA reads TGCAGTGCTAGAGTGAGGGACACTGAAGCTTTCTTT.

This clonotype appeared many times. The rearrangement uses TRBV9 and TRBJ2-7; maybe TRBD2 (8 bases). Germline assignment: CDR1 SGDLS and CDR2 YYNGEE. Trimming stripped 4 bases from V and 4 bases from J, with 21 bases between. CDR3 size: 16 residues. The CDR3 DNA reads TGTGCCAGCAGCTCCTCTCGGGAGGGGGCCTTTTACGAGCAGTACTTC. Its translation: CASSSSREGAFYEQYF.

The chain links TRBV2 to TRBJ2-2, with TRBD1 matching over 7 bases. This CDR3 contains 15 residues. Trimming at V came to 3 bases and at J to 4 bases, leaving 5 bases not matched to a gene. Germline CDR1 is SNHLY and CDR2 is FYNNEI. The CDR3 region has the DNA TGTGCCAGCAGTGAGGACAGGACTCTCACCGGGGAGCTGTTTTTT. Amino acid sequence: CASSEDRTLTGELFF.